This record concerns one T cell receptor (beta chain) sequence. The antigen remains undetermined. The data were obtained in a study of human thymus T cells. Sequencing used immunoSEQ multiplex PCR; TCRdb keeps in-frame clones, though not all of them. This table has roughly 86,000 clones, around 96% appearing once. Thymus pieces cut out during corrective heart surgery were the tissue that was used. Samples came from healthy Finnish infants during open corrective cardiac surgery. Notes on the study in general: Apparent skewing of V and J gene usage characterized both thymic and blood repertoires. Unrelated individuals had highly overlapping thymic repertoires, as reported in related research.

The V end was cut by 0 bases, the J end by 4 bases, with 13 bases between. The CDR3 is made up of 15 amino acids. CDR1 and CDR2 (germline): SGHTS, YDEGEE. This clonotype originated in a boy in the first two years of life with a congenital heart defect but otherwise immunologically healthy. The sequenced material came from thymus tissue. The gene calls are TRBV5-8 and TRBJ1-1; D is unresolved. CDR3 sequence: CASSLVVGGSTEAFF. CDR3 nucleotide sequence: TGTGCCAGCAGCTTGGTTGTCGGTGGGAGCACTGAAGCTTTCTTT.